The 5 T cell receptor beta chains below were found in one sample sequenced in a study of vaccination and CD4 T cells after COVID-19. Stated treatment: roughly 10-day PBMC culture with coronavirus spike peptide pools or control peptides (ViraFEST assay). Sequenced with the Oncomine TCR Beta short-read assay was DNA taken from cultured CD4+ T cells. TCRdb reprocessed the PCR reads via MiXCR and lists one record per CDR3 protein. The table lists about 24,000 distinct CDR3 sequences, about 52% of them singletons. These receptors lack a known antigen. Sequences were obtained from CD4+ T cells from blood, cultured in vitro. The receptors were sampled from a human donor who had recovered from COVID-19.

This sequence joins TRBV2 and TRBJ2-5, with a tentative D call TRBD1 (7 bases). The germline V gene has CDR1 SNHLY and CDR2 FYNNEI. Trimming removed 6 bases from V and 5 bases from J, with 13 bases in between. This CDR3 has 13 residues. Written as DNA, the CDR3 is TGTGCCAGCAGGGAGGGGGCTTGGGAGACCCAGTACTTC. Translated, it gives CASREGAWETQYF.

The genes are TRBV19 and TRBJ1-1; maybe TRBD1 (5 bases). The germline V gene encodes CDR1 LNHDA and CDR2 SQIVND (reference sequence). The CDR3 totals 13 residues. The V and J ends lost 5 bases and 7 bases respectively, with 14 bases between them. The chain's CDR3 is CASSSRTYYEAFF. CDR3 sequence (DNA): TGTGCCAGTAGTTCCCGGACATACTATGAAGCTTTCTTT.

The chain carries TRBV2 and TRBJ1-2, with D possibly matching TRBD1 (5 bases). Germline CDR1 SNHLY, CDR2 FYNNEI. The CDR3 is 14 amino acids. The V and J ends lost 6 bases and 4 bases respectively, with 15 bases between them. The CDR3 region is CASRLPTGVYGYTF. The CDR3 coding sequence is TGTGCCAGCAGGCTACCGACGGGGGTCTATGGCTACACCTTC. Using reference TRBV2 and TRBJ1-2 for the parts outside the CDR3, the full variable domain is EPEVTQTPSHQVTQMGQEVILRCVPISNHLYFYWYRQILGQKVEFLVSFYNNEISEKSEIFDDQFSVERPDGSNFTLKIRSTKLEDSAMYFCASRLPTGVYGYTFGSGTRLTVV.

The chain couples TRBV6-2 or TRBV6-3 to TRBJ1-1; the D gene is possibly TRBD1 (6 bases). Trimming cost V 6 bases and J 4 bases, with 15 bases left between them. This CDR3 spans 14 amino acids. Germline assignment: CDR1 MNHEY and CDR2 SVGEGT. The CDR3 DNA is TGTGCCAGCAGCTCCGGGGGGGGCCGCACTGAAGCTTTCTTT. This encodes CASSSGGGRTEAFF.

V and J are TRBV4-1 and TRBJ2-7, with a tentative D call TRBD1 (5 bases). The CDR3 consists of 15 residues. V lost 0 bases to trimming and J lost 0 bases, with 9 bases between them. Germline values: CDR1 MGHRA, CDR2 YSYEKL. CDR3 in DNA: TGCGCCAGCAGCCAAGACAGGGAAATCTCCTACGAGCAGTACTTC. This translates into CASSQDREISYEQYF.